This is a list of T cell receptor beta chains from one sample in a study of blood T cell repertoires in COVID-19. The repertoire was sequenced with immunoSEQ multiplex PCR; TCRdb's copy has only in-frame clones and lacks some. Of roughly 41,000 clones in the sample, approximately 85% are singletons; the top ten hold around 16%. Sequenced sample: peripheral blood. The receptors were gathered from a human donor in a cohort sampled during active COVID-19. The donor label of this sample is uncertain. CDR3s include the opening cysteine and the closing phenylalanine or tryptophan. A D gene is named only where the DNA matches it firmly. A row's size may be missing; if present it is once, few, many or a size class.

j_call: TRBJ2-3; clone_size: -; d_call: -; v_call: TRBV6-2/TRBV6-3; cdr3_nt: TGTGCCAGCAGTTACTCGACTCTTGACACAGATACGCAGTATTTT; cdr3_aa: CASSYSTLDTDTQYF
j_call: TRBJ1-3; clone_size: -; d_call: -; v_call: TRBV7-2; cdr3_nt: TGTGCCAGCAGACCAACAGGGTCCTCTGGAAACACCATATATTTT; cdr3_aa: CASRPTGSSGNTIYF
j_call: TRBJ2-5; clone_size: -; d_call: TRBD2; v_call: TRBV2; cdr3_nt: TGTGCCAGCAGTGTTGTCGGGAGGGCCGTTCAATCGACCCAGTACTTC; cdr3_aa: CASSVVGRAVQSTQYF
j_call: TRBJ1-3; clone_size: -; d_call: -; v_call: TRBV5-8; cdr3_nt: TGTGCCAGCAGGGCCCGACAGGCCTCTGGAAACACCATATATTTT; cdr3_aa: CASRARQASGNTIYF
j_call: TRBJ1-2; clone_size: few; d_call: TRBD1; v_call: TRBV5-3; cdr3_nt: TGTGCCAGAAGCATCCCGGGACAGGGGAAATGGGGGGCCTTC; cdr3_aa: CARSIPGQGKWGAF
j_call: TRBJ2-3; clone_size: -; d_call: TRBD2; v_call: TRBV3-1/TRBV3-2; cdr3_nt: TGTGCCAGCAGCCAACGAGGGGTCGGGGGGGAGAGGAGCACAGATACGCAGTATTTT; cdr3_aa: CASSQRGVGGERSTDTQYF
j_call: TRBJ1-4; clone_size: medium-sized; d_call: -; v_call: TRBV4-1; cdr3_nt: TGCGCCAGCAGCCAAGTAACAGGAGATGAAAAACTGTTTTTT; cdr3_aa: CASSQVTGDEKLFF
j_call: TRBJ1-5; clone_size: -; d_call: -; v_call: TRBV2; cdr3_nt: TGTGCCAGCAGTGAAAGAACTTATAGTCAGCCCCAGCATTTT; cdr3_aa: CASSERTYSQPQHF
j_call: TRBJ2-7; clone_size: -; d_call: -; v_call: TRBV11-3; cdr3_nt: TGTGCCAGCAGCACCACCTATGGCGGAACCTACGAGCAGTACTTC; cdr3_aa: CASSTTYGGTYEQYF
j_call: TRBJ1-5; clone_size: -; d_call: -; v_call: TRBV18; cdr3_nt: TGTGCCAGCTCACCACGGGGAGATGCGGCAAATCAGCCCCAGCATTTT; cdr3_aa: CASSPRGDAANQPQHF
j_call: TRBJ2-5; clone_size: -; d_call: TRBD2; v_call: TRBV5-1; cdr3_nt: TGCGCCAGCAGCGCCGTAGCGGGAGAGGAGACCCAGTACTTC; cdr3_aa: CASSAVAGEETQYF
j_call: TRBJ1-2; clone_size: -; d_call: -; v_call: TRBV29-1; cdr3_nt: TGCAGCGTTGATGACCTCGAGGACAGCTACTATGGCTACACCTTC; cdr3_aa: CSVDDLEDSYYGYTF
j_call: TRBJ2-3; clone_size: -; d_call: TRBD2; v_call: TRBV28; cdr3_nt: TGTGCCAGCAGTTCCTCACTAACCCCGGGACTAGCGGGGGTAACAGATACGCAGTATTTT; cdr3_aa: CASSSSLTPGLAGVTDTQYF
j_call: TRBJ1-3; clone_size: -; d_call: -; v_call: TRBV3-1/TRBV3-2; cdr3_nt: TGTGCCAGCAGCCAAACCATTCGCGCGGGTGGAAACACCATATATTTT; cdr3_aa: CASSQTIRAGGNTIYF
j_call: TRBJ2-1; clone_size: -; d_call: -; v_call: TRBV5-4; cdr3_nt: TGTGCCAGCAGCTTTCAGGGGGGTTCATTTAATGAGCAGTTCTTC; cdr3_aa: CASSFQGGSFNEQFF